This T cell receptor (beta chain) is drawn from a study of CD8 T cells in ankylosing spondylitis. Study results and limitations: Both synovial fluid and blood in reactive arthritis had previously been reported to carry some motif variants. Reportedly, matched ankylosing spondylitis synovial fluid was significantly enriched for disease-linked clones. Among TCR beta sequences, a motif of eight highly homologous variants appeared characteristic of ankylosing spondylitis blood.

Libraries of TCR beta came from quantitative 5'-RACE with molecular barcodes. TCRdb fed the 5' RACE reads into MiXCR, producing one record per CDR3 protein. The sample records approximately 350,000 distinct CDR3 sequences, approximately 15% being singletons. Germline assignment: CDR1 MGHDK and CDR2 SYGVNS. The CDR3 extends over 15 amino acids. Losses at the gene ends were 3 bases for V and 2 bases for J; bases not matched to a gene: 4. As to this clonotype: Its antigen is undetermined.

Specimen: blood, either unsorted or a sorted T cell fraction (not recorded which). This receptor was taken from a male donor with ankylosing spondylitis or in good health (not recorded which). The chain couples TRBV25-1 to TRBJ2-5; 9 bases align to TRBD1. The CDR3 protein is CASSDMDRGQETQYF. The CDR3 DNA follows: TGTGCCAGCAGTGACATGGACAGGGGACAAGAGACCCAGTACTTC.